This TCR beta chain was sequenced for a study of control samples from healthy donors and cancer patients. Sequenced by immunoSEQ multiplex PCR; TCRdb stores in-frame clones only, minus some. The table includes roughly 130,000 clones, 93% detected once. V lost 6 bases, J lost 6 bases, and 5 bases stayed unmatched. Germline loops: CDR1 SGHTA, CDR2 FQGTGA. This CDR3 is built from 14 residues. Sequences were obtained from PBMCs. The receptor's source is a man in his fifties with head and neck cancer. This chain joins TRBV7-3 and TRBJ2-2, with 9 bases fitting TRBD1. The CDR3: CASSYRQGAGELFF. DNA of the CDR3: TGTGCCAGCAGTTACCGACAGGGGGCCGGGGAGCTGTTTTTT.